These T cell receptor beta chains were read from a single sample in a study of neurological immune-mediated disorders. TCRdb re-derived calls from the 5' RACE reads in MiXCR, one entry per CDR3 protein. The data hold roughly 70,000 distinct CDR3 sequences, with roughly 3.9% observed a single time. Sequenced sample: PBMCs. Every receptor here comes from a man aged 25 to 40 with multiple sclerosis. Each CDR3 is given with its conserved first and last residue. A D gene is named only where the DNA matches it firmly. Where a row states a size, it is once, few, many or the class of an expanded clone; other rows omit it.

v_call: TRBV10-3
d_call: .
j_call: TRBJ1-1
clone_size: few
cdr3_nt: TGTGCCATCAGTGTCGAGATGAACACTGAAGCTTTCTTT
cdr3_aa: CAISVEMNTEAFF

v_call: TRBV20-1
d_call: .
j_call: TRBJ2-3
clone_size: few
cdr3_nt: TGCAGTGCTAGCCATTTGGGCCTCCCGTCAAGCGCAGATACGCAGTATTTT
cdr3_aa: CSASHLGLPSSADTQYF

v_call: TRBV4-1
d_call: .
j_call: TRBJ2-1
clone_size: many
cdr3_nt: TGCGCCAGCAGCCAAGGCCCAGCGCCCACCTACAATGAGCAGTTCTTC
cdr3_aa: CASSQGPAPTYNEQFF

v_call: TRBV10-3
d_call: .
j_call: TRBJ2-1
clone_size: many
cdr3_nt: TGTGCCATCAGGGCATCACGATCGGGTAGAGCTTCCTACAATGAGCAGTTCTTC
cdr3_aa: CAIRASRSGRASYNEQFF

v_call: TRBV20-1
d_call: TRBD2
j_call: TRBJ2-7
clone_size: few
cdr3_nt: TGCAGTGCTAGGAGGACCGGCGGGGGCTCCTACGAGCAGTACTTC
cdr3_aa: CSARRTGGGSYEQYF

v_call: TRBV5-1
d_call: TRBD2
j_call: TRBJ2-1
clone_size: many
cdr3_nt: TGCGCCAGCAGCGCCGCTTTTGCGGGGGTAAGGGACCATGAGCAGTTCTTC
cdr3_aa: CASSAAFAGVRDHEQFF

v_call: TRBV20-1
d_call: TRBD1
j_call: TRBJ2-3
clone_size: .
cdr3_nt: TGCAGTGCTCGACGAGACCGCGACAGGGTTACAGATACGCAGTATTTT
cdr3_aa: CSARRDRDRVTDTQYF

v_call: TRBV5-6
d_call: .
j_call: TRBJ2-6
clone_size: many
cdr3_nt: TGTGCCAGCTCCAGAGTCTCTGGGGCCAACGTCCTGACTTTC
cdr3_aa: CASSRVSGANVLTF

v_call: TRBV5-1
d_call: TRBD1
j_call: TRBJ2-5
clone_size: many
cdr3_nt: TGCGCCAGCACCTCCACTGGGCGGACAGGGCGAGGGGAGACCCAGTACTTC
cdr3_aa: CASTSTGRTGRGETQYF

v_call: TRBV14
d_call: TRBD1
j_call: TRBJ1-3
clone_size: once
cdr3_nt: TGTGCCAGCAGCCAACAGGGGGTTGGAAACACCATATATTTT
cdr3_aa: CASSQQGVGNTIYF

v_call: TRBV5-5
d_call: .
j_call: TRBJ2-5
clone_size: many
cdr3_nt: TGTGCCAGCAGCTTGTTGGGGGGTGTTATGGAGACCCAGTACTTC
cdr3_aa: CASSLLGGVMETQYF

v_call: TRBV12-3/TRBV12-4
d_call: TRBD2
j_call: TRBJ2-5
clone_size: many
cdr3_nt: TGTGCCAGCAGTTTAATCTGGAGCGGGGGTGCGGAGACCCAGTACTTC
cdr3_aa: CASSLIWSGGAETQYF

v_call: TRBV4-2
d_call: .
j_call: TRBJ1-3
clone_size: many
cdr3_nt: TGTGCCAGCAGCCCACCCCGCGGAAACACCATATATTTT
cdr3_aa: CASSPPRGNTIYF

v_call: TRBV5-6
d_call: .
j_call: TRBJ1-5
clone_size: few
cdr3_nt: TGTGCCAGCAGCCCCAGGATCCTTCGGGCTCAGCCCCAGCATTTT
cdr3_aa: CASSPRILRAQPQHF

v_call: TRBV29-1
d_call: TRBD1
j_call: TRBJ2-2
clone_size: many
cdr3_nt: TGCAGCGGGGACAGTCCCTTCACCGGGGAGCTGTTTTTT
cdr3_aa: CSGDSPFTGELFF